This entry lists 10 T cell receptor beta chains sequenced from one sample in a study of cytomegalovirus exposure and HLA in healthy donors. Primers included in the PCR were 60 Vbeta and 13 Jbeta primers. Generated by immunoSEQ multiplex PCR, the TCRdb table keeps only in-frame clones and is missing some. The table includes 85,000 to 120,000 clones, more than 65% detected once. Sequencing was done on a sample of PBMCs. The receptors derive from a boy younger than 18 in good health and CMV-seronegative.

This clone was counted between two and nine times. The chain has TRBV2 and TRBJ1-1, with D maybe TRBD1 (5 bases). The CDR3 totals 14 residues. Germline CDR1 is SNHLY and CDR2 is FYNNEI. Deletions cut 3 bases from V and 3 bases from J, with 11 bases between. In DNA form, the CDR3 reads TGTGCCAGCAGTGACTACAGGAGGGACACTGAAGCTTTCTTT. Protein: CASSDYRRDTEAFF.

The rearrangement uses TRBV6-1 and TRBJ2-1, with TRBD2 identical over 11 bases. This CDR3 region has 17 residues. From germline, CDR1 is MNHNS and CDR2 SASEGT. The junction had 9 bases not matched to a gene; V was cut back by 2 bases and J by 6 bases. Here the CDR3 reads CASSERPASGRSNEQFF. In DNA, the CDR3 is TGTGCCAGCAGTGAACGCCCGGCTAGCGGGAGGTCCAATGAGCAGTTCTTC.

The V and J genes are TRBV28 and TRBJ1-4, with D unresolved. This CDR3 has 12 residues. V lost 6 bases and J 7 bases, leaving 9 bases between the germline ends. From germline, CDR1 is MDHEN and CDR2 SYDVKM. The CDR3 sequence: CASSPRVEKLFF. CDR3 sequence (DNA): TGTGCCAGCAGCCCCCGGGTTGAAAAACTGTTTTTT.

This rearrangement joins TRBV5-4 to TRBJ2-5; no clear D. The V and J ends lost 1 base and 1 base respectively, with 11 bases between them. This CDR3 region has 15 residues. CDR1 is SGHNT, CDR2 YYREEE, per germline (reference sequence). CDR3 sequence reads: CASSLKSAGQETQYF. DNA for the CDR3: TGTGCCAGCAGCTTGAAATCGGCAGGCCAAGAGACCCAGTACTTC.

This clone was recorded a few times. V and J are TRBV4-3 and TRBJ2-7; 8 bases are a match to TRBD2. Germline-derived CDR1 and CDR2 are LGHNA and YSLEER. V lost 0 bases to trimming and J lost 3 bases; unmatched junction nucleotides: 10. The CDR3 extends over 17 amino acids. The CDR3 DNA sequence: TGCGCCAGCAGCCAAGATCGTAGCGGGGTATCCCACTACGAGCAGTACTTC. Translated: CASSQDRSGVSHYEQYF.

The J gene is TRBJ2-3, the V gene TRBV5-1, with 8 bases lining up with TRBD1. CDR1 and CDR2 from the germline V gene are SGHRS and YFSETQ. This CDR3 has 13 amino acids. Losses at the gene ends were 4 bases for V and 9 bases for J; bases not matched to a gene: 7. CDR3 residues: CASSTRTGRTQYF. For the CDR3, the DNA is TGCGCCAGCAGCACCCGGACAGGGCGAACGCAGTATTTT.

The chain carries TRBV15 and TRBJ2-5; 9 bases map to TRBD1. The CDR3 contains 15 residues. CDR1 is LNHNV and CDR2 is YYDKDF in the germline V gene (reference sequence). J was trimmed by 4 bases and V by 4 bases; bases with no gene match: 7. CDR3 protein: CATSNFGTGRETQYF. In DNA, the CDR3 is TGTGCCACCAGCAACTTTGGGACAGGGAGAGAGACCCAGTACTTC.

This chain links TRBV2 with TRBJ2-1, with 8 bases matching TRBD2. The trim removed 2 bases at V and 3 bases at J, leaving 9 bases unmatched. CDR3 length: 17 residues. The germline V gene has CDR1 SNHLY and CDR2 FYNNEI. CDR3 nucleotides: TGTGCCAGCAGTGAATTACCCGGACTAGCAGTCTACAATGAGCAGTTCTTC. Encoded protein: CASSELPGLAVYNEQFF.

The rearrangement links TRBV5-6 to TRBJ1-1, with a weak D call TRBD1 (5 bases). The CDR3 has 15 amino acids. CDR1 is SGHDT, CDR2 YYEEEE, per germline. V gave up 0 bases and J gave up 4 bases, with 13 bases separating them. The CDR3: CASSLALGVSTEAFF. CDR3 in DNA: TGTGCCAGCAGCTTGGCCCTAGGGGTGAGCACTGAAGCTTTCTTT. The whole variable domain, filled in from reference TRBV5-6 and TRBJ1-1, reads DAGVTQSPTHLIKTRGQQVTLRCSPKSGHDTVSWYQQALGQGPQFIFQYYEEEERQRGNFPDRFSGHQFPNYSSELNVNALLLGDSALYLCASSLALGVSTEAFFGQGTRLTVV.

Only a few counts were recorded for this clone. The rearrangement uses TRBV18 and TRBJ2-1, with a weak D call TRBD2 (5 bases). Germline CDR1 KGHSH, CDR2 LQKENI. Between the trimmed V and J ends, which lost 0 bases and 4 bases, there was a span of 13 bases. The CDR3 has 16 amino acids. CDR3 in amino acids: CASSPPGGLRYNEQFF. As DNA, the CDR3 is TGTGCCAGCTCACCACCAGGCGGGCTAAGATACAATGAGCAGTTCTTC.